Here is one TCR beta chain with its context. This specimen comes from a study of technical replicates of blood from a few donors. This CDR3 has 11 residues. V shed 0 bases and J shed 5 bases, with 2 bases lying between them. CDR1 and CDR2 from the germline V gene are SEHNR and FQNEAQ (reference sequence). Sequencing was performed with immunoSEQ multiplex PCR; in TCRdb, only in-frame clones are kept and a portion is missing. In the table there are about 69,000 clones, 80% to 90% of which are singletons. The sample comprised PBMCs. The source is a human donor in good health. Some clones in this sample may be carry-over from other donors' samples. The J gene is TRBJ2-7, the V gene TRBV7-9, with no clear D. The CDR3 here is CASSLANEQYF. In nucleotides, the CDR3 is TGTGCCAGCAGCTTAGCTAACGAGCAGTACTTC. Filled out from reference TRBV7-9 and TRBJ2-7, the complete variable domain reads DTGVSQNPRHKITKRGQNVTFRCDPISEHNRLYWYRQTLGQGPEFLTYFQNEAQLEKSRLLSDRFSAERPKGSFSTLEIQRTEQGDSAMYLCASSLANEQYFGPGTRLTVT.